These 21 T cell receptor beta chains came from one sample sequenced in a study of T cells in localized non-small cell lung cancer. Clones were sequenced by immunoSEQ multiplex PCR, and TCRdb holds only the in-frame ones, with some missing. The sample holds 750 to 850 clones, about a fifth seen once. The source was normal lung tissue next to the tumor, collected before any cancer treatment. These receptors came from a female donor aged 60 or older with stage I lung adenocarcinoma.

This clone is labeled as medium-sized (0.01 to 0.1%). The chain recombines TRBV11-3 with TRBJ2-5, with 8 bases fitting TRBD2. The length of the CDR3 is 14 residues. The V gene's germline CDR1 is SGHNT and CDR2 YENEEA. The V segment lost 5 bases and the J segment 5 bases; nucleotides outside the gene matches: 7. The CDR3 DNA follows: TGTGCCAGCAGCCTTACCCAGCGGGAGGAGACCCAGTACTTC. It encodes CASSLTQREETQYF.

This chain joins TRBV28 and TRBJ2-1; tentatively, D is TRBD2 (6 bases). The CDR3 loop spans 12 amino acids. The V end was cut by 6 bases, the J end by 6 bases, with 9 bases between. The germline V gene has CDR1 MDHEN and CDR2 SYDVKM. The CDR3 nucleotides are TGTGCCAGCAGCCCAGCGGGCAATGAGCAGTTCTTC. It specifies CASSPAGNEQFF.

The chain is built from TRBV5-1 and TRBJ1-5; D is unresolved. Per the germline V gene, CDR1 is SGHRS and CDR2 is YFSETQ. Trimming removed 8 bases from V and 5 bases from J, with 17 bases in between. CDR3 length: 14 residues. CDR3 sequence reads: CARAGSAGDQPQHF. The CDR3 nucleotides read TGCGCCAGAGCGGGGTCCGCCGGGGATCAGCCCCAGCATTTT.

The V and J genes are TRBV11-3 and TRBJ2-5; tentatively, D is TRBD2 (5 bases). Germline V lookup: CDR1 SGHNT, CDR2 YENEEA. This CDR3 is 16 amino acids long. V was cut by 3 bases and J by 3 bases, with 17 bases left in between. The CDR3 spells CASSLARGDGEETQYF. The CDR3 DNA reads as TGTGCCAGCAGCTTGGCCCGGGGTGACGGAGAAGAGACCCAGTACTTC.

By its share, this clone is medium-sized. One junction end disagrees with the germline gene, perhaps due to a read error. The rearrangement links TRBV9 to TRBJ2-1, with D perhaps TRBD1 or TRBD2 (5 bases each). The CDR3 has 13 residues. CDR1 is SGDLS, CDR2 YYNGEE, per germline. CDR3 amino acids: CASSVRDGPPRIF. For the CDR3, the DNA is TGTGCCAGCAGCGTAAGGGACGGCCCGCCCAGGATCTTC.

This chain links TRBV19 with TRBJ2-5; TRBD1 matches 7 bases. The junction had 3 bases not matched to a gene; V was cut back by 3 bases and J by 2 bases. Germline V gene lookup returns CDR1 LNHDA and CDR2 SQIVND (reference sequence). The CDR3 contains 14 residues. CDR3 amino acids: CASSMDRLQETQYF. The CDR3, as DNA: TGTGCCAGTAGTATGGACAGGCTACAAGAGACCCAGTACTTC.

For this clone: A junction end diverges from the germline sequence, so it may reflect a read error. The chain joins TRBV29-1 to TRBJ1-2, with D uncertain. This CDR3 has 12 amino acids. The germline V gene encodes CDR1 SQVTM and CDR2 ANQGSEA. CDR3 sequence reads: CSVDFSGDPTSF. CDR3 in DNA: TGCAGCGTTGACTTTTCAGGAGATCCTACCTCCTTC.

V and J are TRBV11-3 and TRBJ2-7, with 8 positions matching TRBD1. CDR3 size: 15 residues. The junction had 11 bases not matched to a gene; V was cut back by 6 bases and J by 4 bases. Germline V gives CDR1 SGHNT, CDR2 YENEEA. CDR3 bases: TGTGCCAGCAGAAGGACAGGGTCCAACGGGTACGAGCAGTACGTC. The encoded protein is CASRRTGSNGYEQYV.

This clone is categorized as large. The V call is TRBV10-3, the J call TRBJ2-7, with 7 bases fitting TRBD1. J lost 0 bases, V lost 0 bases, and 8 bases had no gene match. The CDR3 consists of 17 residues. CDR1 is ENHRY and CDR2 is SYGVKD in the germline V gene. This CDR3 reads CAISESAGGEGSYEQYV. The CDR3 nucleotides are TGTGCCATCAGTGAGTCGGCAGGGGGAGAGGGCTCCTACGAGCAGTACGTC.

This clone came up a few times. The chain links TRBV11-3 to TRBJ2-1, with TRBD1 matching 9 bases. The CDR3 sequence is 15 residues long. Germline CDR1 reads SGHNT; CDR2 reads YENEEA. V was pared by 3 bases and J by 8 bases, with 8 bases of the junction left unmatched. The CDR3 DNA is TGTGCCAGCAGCTTCCAATCGGGACAGGGAGATGAGCAGTTCTTC. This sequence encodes CASSFQSGQGDEQFF.

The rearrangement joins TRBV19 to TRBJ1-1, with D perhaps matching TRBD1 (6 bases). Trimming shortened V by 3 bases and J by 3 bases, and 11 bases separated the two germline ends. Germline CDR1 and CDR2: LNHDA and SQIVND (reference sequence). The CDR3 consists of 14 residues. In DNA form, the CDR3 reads TGTGCCAGTAGTATGTTCACAGGGTACACTGAAGCTTTCTTT. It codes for CASSMFTGYTEAFF.

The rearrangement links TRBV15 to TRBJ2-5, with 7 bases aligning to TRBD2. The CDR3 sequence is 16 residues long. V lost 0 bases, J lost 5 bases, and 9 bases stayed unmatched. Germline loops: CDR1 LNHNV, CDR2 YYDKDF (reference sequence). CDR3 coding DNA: TGTGCCACCAGCAGAGATCGGGGCGGGAGCGCCGAGACCCAGTACTTC. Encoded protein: CATSRDRGGSAETQYF.

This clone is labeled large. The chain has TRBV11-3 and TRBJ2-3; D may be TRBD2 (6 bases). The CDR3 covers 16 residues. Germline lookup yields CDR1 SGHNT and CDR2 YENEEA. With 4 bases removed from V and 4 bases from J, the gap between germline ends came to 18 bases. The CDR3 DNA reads TGTGCCAGCAGCTCCCTATGGGGGAGGCTTGCAGATACGCAGTATTTT. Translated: CASSSLWGRLADTQYF.

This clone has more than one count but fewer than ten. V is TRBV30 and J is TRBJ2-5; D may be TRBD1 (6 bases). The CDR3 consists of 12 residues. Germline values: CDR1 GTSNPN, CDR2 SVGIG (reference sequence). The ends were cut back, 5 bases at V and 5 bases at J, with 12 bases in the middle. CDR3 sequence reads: CAWGKGVETQYF. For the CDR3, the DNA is TGTGCCTGGGGCAAGGGGGTGGAGACCCAGTACTTC.

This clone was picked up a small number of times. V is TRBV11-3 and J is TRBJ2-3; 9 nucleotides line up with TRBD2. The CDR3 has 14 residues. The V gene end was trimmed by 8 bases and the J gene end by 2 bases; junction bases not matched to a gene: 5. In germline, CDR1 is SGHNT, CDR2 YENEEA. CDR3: CASGASGTTDTQYF. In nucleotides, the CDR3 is TGTGCCAGCGGAGCTAGCGGGACCACAGATACGCAGTATTTT.

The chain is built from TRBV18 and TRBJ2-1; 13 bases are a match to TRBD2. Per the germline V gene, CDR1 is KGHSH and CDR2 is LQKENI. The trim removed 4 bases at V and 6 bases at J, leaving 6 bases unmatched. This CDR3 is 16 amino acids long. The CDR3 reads CASSQPGLAGSNEQFF. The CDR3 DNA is TGTGCCAGCTCACAGCCGGGACTAGCGGGAAGCAATGAGCAGTTCTTC.

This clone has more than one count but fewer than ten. The CDR3 DNA reads TGTGCCAGCAGCTTGCCGGGACTAGCGGGAAAAGATACGCAGTATTTT. This sequence encodes CASSLPGLAGKDTQYF. This rearrangement joins TRBV11-3 to TRBJ2-3; 13 nucleotides align to TRBD2. CDR1 and CDR2 (germline): SGHNT, YENEEA. The junction had 5 bases not matched to a gene; V was cut back by 3 bases and J by 5 bases. The CDR3 length is 16 residues.

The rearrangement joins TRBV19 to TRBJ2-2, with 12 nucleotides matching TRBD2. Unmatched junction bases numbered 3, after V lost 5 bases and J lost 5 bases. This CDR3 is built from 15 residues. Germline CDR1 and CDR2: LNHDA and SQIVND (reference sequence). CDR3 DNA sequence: TGTGCCAGTAGTGATCTAGCGGGAGGGACCGGGGAGCTGTTTTTT. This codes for CASSDLAGGTGELFF.

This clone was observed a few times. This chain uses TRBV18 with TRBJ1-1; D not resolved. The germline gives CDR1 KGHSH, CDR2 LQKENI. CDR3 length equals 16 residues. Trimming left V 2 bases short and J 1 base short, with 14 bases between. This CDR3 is CASSPSFLSTNTEAFF. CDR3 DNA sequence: TGTGCCAGCTCACCATCCTTCCTGTCCACGAACACTGAAGCTTTCTTT.

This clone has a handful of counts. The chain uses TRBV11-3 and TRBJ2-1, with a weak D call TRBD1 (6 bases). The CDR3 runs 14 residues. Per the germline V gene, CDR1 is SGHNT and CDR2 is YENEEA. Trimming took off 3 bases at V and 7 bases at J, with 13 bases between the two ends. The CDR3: CASSLTDRLNEQFF. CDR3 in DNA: TGTGCCAGCAGCTTGACGGACAGATTAAATGAGCAGTTCTTC.

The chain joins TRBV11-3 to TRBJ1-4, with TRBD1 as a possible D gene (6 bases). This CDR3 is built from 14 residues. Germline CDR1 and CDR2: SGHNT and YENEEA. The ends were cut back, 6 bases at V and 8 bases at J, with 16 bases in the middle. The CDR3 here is CASSIGGRGEKLFF. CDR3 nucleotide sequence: TGTGCCAGCAGTATAGGGGGGAGAGGAGAAAAACTGTTTTTT.